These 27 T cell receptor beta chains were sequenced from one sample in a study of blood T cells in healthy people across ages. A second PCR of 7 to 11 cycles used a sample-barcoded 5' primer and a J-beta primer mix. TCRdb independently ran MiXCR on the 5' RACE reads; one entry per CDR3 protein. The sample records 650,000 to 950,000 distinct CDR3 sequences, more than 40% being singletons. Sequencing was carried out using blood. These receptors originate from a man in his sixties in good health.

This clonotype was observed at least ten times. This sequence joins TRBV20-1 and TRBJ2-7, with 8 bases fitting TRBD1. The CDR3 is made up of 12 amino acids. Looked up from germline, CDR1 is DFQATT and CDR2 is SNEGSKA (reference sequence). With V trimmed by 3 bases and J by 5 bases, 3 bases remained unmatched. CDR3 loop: CSASRTGNEQYF. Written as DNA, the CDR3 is TGCAGTGCTAGTCGGACAGGGAACGAGCAGTACTTC.

CDR3 in amino acids: CASSLPGPPAEAFF. CDR3 sequence (DNA): TGTGCCAGCAGCTTACCGGGGCCTCCCGCTGAAGCTTTCTTT. J is TRBJ1-1 and V is TRBV7-9, with a tentative D call TRBD1 (5 bases). Germline values: CDR1 SEHNR, CDR2 FQNEAQ (reference sequence). This CDR3 spans 14 amino acids. V was pared by 2 bases and J by 6 bases, with 13 bases between.

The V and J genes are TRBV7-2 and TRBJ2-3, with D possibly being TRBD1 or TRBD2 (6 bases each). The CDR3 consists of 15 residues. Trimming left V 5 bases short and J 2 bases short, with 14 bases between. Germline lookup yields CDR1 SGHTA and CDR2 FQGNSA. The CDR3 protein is CASSPQGGITDTQYF. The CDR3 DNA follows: TGTGCCAGCAGCCCCCAAGGGGGGATCACAGATACGCAGTATTTT.

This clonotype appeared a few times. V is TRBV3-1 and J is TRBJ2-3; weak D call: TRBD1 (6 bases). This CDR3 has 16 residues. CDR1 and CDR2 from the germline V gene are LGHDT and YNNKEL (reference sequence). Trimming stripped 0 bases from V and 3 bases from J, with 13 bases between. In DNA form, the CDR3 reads TGTGCCAGCAGCCAAGATTTGGGGGCGGCAACAGATACGCAGTATTTT. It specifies CASSQDLGAATDTQYF.

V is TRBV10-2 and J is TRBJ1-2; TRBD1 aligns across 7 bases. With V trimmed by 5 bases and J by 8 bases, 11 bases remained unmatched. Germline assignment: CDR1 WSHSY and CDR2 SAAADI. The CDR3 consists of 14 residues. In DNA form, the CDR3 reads TGCGCCAGCAGTACCGGGACAGAGAATTCAGGCTACACCTTC. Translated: CASSTGTENSGYTF.

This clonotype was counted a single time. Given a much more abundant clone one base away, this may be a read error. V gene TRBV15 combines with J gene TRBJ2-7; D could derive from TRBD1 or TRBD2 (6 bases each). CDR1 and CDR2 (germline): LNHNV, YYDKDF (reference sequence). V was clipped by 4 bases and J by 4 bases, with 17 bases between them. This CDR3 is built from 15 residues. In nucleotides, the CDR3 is TGTGCCACCAGCAAAGAACGGGGGCGGACTTACGAGCAGTACTTC. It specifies CATSKERGRTYEQYF. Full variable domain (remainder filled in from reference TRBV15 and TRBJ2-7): DAMVIQNPRYQVTQFGKPVTLSCSQTLNHNVMYWYQQKSSQAPKLLFHYYDKDFNNEADTPDNFQSRRPNTSFCFLDIRSPGLGDTAMYLCATSKERGRTYEQYFGPGTRLTVT.

As DNA, the CDR3 is TGTGCCATAGGACAGAGCGAGGCTGCTAACTATGGCTACACCTTC. Translated: CAIGQSEAANYGYTF. The V and J genes are TRBV10-3 and TRBJ1-2; D might be TRBD1 (6 bases). This CDR3 comprises 15 residues. V lost 9 bases and J lost 0, with 17 bases in between. Germline lookup yields CDR1 ENHRY and CDR2 SYGVKD.

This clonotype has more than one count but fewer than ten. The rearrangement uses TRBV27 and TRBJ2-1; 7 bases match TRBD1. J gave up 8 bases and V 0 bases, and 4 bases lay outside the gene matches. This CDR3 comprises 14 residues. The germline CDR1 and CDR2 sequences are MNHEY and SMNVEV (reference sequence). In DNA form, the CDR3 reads TGTGCCAGCAGTTTATCCGGACAGGTCGATGAGCAGTTCTTC. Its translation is CASSLSGQVDEQFF.

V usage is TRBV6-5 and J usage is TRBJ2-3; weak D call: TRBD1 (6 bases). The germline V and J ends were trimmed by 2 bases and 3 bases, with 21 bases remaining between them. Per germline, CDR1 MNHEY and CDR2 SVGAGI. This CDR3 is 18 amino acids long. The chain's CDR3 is CASSYGFRDTRWTDTQYF. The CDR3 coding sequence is TGTGCCAGCAGTTACGGGTTCCGGGACACTCGCTGGACAGATACGCAGTATTTT.

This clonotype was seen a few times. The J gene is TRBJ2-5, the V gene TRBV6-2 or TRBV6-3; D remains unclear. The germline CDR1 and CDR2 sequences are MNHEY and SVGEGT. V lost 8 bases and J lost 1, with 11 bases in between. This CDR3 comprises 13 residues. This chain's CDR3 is CASGPLAQETQYF. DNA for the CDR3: TGTGCCAGCGGGCCGCTCGCCCAAGAGACCCAGTACTTC.

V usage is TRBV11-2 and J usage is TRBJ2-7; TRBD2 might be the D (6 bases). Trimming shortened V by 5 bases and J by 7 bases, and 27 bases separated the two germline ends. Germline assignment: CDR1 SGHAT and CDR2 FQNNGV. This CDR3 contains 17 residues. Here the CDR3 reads CASSALGGLVPIGEQYF. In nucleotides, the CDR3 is TGTGCCAGCAGCGCCCTCGGGGGTTTGGTGCCAATCGGTGAGCAGTACTTC.

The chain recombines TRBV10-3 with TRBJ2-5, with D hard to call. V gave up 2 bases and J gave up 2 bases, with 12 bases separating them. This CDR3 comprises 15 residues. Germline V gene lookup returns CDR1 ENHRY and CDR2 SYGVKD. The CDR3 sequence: CAISETRLEQETQYF. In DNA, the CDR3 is TGTGCCATCAGTGAGACAAGACTGGAACAAGAGACCCAGTACTTC.

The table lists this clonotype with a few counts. CDR3 coding DNA: TGTGCCAGCAGTTACCTACAGGGATACGAGCAGTACTTC. Amino acid sequence: CASSYLQGYEQYF. The chain joins TRBV6-5 to TRBJ2-7; possibly TRBD1 for D (6 bases). The CDR3 length is 13 residues. The V gene lost 2 bases and the J gene lost 4 bases, with 9 bases spanning the gap. CDR1 MNHEY and CDR2 SVGAGI come from the germline V gene.

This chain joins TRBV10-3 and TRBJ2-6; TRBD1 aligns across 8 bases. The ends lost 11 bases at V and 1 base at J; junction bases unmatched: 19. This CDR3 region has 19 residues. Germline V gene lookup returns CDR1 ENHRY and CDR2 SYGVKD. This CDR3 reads CAFHQGAQFAHSGANVLTF. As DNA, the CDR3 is TGTGCCTTTCACCAGGGGGCTCAGTTCGCCCATTCTGGGGCCAACGTCCTGACTTTC.

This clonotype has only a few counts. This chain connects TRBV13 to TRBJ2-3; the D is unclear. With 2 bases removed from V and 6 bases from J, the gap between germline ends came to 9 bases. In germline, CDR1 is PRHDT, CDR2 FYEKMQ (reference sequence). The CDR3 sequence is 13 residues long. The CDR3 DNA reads TGTGCCAGCAGCTTATGGAATTCGGATACGCAGTATTTT. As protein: CASSLWNSDTQYF.

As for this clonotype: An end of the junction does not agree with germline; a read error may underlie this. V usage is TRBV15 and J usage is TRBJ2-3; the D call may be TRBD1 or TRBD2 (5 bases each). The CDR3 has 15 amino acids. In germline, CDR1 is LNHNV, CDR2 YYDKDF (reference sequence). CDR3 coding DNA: TGTGCCACCAGCAGAAATAGACAGCTACGGGATACGCGGTATTTT. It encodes CATSRNRQLRDTRYF.

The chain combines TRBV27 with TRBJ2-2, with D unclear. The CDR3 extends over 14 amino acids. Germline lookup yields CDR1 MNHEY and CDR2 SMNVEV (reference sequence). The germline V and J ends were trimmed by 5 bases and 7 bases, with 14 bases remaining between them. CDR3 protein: CASSRVKGSGELFF. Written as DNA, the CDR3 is TGTGCCAGCAGTCGTGTCAAGGGTAGCGGGGAGCTGTTTTTT.

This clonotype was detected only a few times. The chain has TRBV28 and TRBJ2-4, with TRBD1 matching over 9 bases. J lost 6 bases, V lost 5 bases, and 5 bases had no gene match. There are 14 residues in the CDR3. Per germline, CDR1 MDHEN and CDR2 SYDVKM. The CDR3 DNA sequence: TGTGCCAGCAGTCCGGGACAGGGAATAAACATTCAGTACTTC. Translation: CASSPGQGINIQYF.

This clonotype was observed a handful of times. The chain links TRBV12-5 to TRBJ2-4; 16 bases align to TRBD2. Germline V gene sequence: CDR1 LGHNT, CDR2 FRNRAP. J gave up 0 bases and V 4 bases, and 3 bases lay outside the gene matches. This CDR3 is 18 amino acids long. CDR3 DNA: TGTGCTAGTGGTTCCGGGACTAGCGGGGGGGTAGCCAAAAACATTCAGTACTTC. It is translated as CASGSGTSGGVAKNIQYF.

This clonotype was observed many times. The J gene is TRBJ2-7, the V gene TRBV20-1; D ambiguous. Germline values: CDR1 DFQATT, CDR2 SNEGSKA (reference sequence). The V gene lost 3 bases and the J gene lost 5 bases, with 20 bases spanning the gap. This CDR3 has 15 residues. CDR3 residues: CSASPTAGPRDEQYF. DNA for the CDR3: TGCAGTGCTAGCCCAACCGCCGGGCCTCGAGACGAGCAGTACTTC.

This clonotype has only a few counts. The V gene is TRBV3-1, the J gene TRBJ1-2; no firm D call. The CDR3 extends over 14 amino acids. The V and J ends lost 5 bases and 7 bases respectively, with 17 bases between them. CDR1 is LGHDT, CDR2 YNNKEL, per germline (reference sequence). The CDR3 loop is CASSTKNHRGGYTF. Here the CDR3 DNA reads TGTGCCAGCAGCACTAAAAATCACCGTGGTGGCTACACCTTC.

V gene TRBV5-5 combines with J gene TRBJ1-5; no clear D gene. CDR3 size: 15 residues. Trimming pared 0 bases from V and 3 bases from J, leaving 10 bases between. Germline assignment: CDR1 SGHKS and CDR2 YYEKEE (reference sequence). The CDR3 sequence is CASSLAGQVNQPQHF. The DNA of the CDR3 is TGTGCCAGCAGCTTGGCCGGCCAGGTCAATCAGCCCCAGCATTTT.

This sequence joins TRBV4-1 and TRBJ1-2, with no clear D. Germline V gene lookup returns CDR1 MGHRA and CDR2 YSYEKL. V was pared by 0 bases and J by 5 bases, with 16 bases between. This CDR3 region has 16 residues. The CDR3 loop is CASSQDDGSLEYGYTF. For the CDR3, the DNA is TGCGCCAGCAGCCAAGATGATGGTAGCCTCGAGTATGGCTACACCTTC.

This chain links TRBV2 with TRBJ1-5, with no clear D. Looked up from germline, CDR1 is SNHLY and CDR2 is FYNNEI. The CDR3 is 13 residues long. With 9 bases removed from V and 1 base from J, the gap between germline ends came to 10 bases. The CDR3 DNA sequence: TGTGCCAGTAATTGGCAGAGCAATCAGCCCCAGCATTTT. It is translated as CASNWQSNQPQHF.

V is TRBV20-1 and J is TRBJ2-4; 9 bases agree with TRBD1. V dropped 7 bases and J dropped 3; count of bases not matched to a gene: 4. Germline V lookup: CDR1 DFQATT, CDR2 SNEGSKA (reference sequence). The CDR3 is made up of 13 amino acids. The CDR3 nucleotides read TGCAGTGTTTTGGACAGGGGCAAAAACATTCAGTACTTC. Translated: CSVLDRGKNIQYF.

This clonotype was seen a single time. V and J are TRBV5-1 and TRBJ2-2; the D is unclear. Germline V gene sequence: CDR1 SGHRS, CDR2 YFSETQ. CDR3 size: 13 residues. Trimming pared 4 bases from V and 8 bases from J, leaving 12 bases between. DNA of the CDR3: TGCGCCAGCAGCCAGACCGTCCCGGGGGAGCTGTTTTTT. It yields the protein CASSQTVPGELFF.

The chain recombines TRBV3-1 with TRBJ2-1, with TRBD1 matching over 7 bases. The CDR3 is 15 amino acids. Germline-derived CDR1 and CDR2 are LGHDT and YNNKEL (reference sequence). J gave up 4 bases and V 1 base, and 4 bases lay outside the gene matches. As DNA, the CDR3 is TGTGCCAGCAGCCAAGGGACAGGTTATTACAATGAGCAGTTCTTC. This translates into CASSQGTGYYNEQFF.